The entry that follows covers one T cell receptor (beta chain) sequence. Its antigen is currently unknown. This entry is derived from a study of identical twins. Study conclusions and caveats: Findings depended on cross-sectional statistics rather than tracking the same donors. Beta out-of-frame sequences showed weaker excess sharing between twins. Clonotypes of the beta chain that were abundant in cord blood carried fewer insertions (memory repertoires showed none).

The germline gives CDR1 SGHRS, CDR2 YFSETQ. The CDR3 covers 14 residues. Unmatched junction bases numbered 7, after V lost 4 bases and J lost 3 bases. Via MiXCR, TCRdb re-called the 5' RACE reads, giving one row per CDR3 protein. Altogether roughly 350,000 distinct CDR3 sequences are present, approximately 8.7% being singletons, with the ten largest covering about 9.1%. Specimen: naive T cells sorted from blood. The chain is built from TRBV5-1 and TRBJ2-7; 7 bases are a match to TRBD1. This receptor was taken from a woman aged 50 to 60 in good health. The CDR3 DNA reads TGCGCCAGCAGCCACAGGGGCAGGGGCTACGAGCAGTACTTC. Protein: CASSHRGRGYEQYF.